This T cell receptor (beta chain) is drawn from a study of blood T cell repertoires in COVID-19. Turning to the study itself: In each case, the material was cDNA or gDNA derived from T cells, B-cell-depleted T cells, or PBMCs.

Sequencing used immunoSEQ multiplex PCR; TCRdb keeps in-frame clones, though not all of them. The sample lists about 110,000 clones, 80% to 90% occurring once. The V gene's germline CDR1 is SGHDT and CDR2 YYEEEE. This CDR3 has 16 residues. The V gene lost 2 bases and the J gene lost 1 base, with 12 bases spanning the gap. The sequenced sample consisted of peripheral blood. The chain uses TRBV5-6 and TRBJ2-2, with D maybe TRBD1 (6 bases). This sequence was found in a human donor in a cohort sampled during active COVID-19. The DNA for the CDR3 is TGTGCCAGCAGCTTACCGGACAGCTGGAACACCGGGGAGCTGTTTTTT. This gives the protein CASSLPDSWNTGELFF. Looking up the rest from reference TRBV5-6 and TRBJ2-2 gives the full variable domain: DAGVTQSPTHLIKTRGQQVTLRCSPKSGHDTVSWYQQALGQGPQFIFQYYEEEERQRGNFPDRFSGHQFPNYSSELNVNALLLGDSALYLCASSLPDSWNTGELFFGEGSRLTVL.